A selection of T cell receptor beta chains follows, all from one sample in a study of lymphopenia after photon versus proton radiotherapy. This table comes from immunoSEQ multiplex PCR, and its TCRdb copy is limited to in-frame clones, with some not included. The sample comprises about 70,000 clones, around 92% of which are singletons, and 2.2% rests with the top ten. The specimen comprised peripheral blood, sampled from a patient treated with photon-based radiotherapy. All receptors derive from a woman aged 40 to 49 with cholangiocarcinoma. Each CDR3 is given with its conserved first and last residue. The D gene is left open where the match is weak. Clone size is not always given. Where it is, it says once, few, many or a class for expanded clones.

TRBD2,TRBJ2-3,once,TRBV9,TGTGCCAGCAGCGTAGTGCAACTAGCGGGCGCCTCAGATACGCAGTATTTT,CASSVVQLAGASDTQYF
NA,TRBJ1-6,NA,TRBV7-2,TGTGCCAGCAGCTTAGGGAGCTCCTATAATTCACCCCTCCACTTT,CASSLGSSYNSPLHF
NA,TRBJ1-1,NA,TRBV6-5,TGTGCCAGCAGTTACTCCGGCAGGCTCACTGAAGCTTTCTTT,CASSYSGRLTEAFF
NA,TRBJ2-2,NA,TRBV7-2,TGTGCCAGCAGCTTAGACCACAGGGGACTCAGGGAGCTGTTTTTT,CASSLDHRGLRELFF
NA,TRBJ2-1,NA,TRBV10-1,TGCGCCAGCAGTGATTTACCTAGCTTGGATAGGAACAATGAGCAGTTCTTC,CASSDLPSLDRNNEQFF
TRBD1,TRBJ1-2,NA,TRBV5-4,TGTGCCAGCAGCGAGGACAGGGCGGATGGCTACACCTTC,CASSEDRADGYTF
TRBD2,TRBJ2-1,NA,TRBV11-2,TGTGCCAGCAGCCGGACTAGCGGGACGCTGAATGAGCAGTTCTTC,CASSRTSGTLNEQFF
TRBD1,TRBJ2-5,NA,TRBV5-4,TGTGCCAGCAGCTTGCTTGGGACAGCGGTACAAGAGACCCAGTACTTC,CASSLLGTAVQETQYF
TRBD1,TRBJ2-1,once,TRBV2,TGTGCCAGCAGTTCCGGGACAGGGTTGAATGAGCAGTTCTTC,CASSSGTGLNEQFF
NA,TRBJ1-2,few,TRBV30,TGTGCCTGGAGCGTGGGGGCCCCCGGTGGCTACACCTTC,CAWSVGAPGGYTF
NA,TRBJ2-7,NA,TRBV11-2,TGTGCCAGCAGCTTAGATGGCAGCTCCTACGAGCAGTACTTC,CASSLDGSSYEQYF
NA,TRBJ1-4,NA,TRBV7-9,TGTGCCAGCAGCCTTGCACAGGGCACAACTAATGAAAAACTGTTTTTT,CASSLAQGTTNEKLFF
NA,TRBJ2-7,NA,TRBV28,TGTGCCAGCAGTTCCCCCGACAGCGTATCCTACGAGCAGTACTTC,CASSSPDSVSYEQYF
NA,TRBJ2-1,NA,TRBV6-6,TGTGCCAGCAGCCCCCCCCCTAGCAGCCAGTTCTTC,CASSPPPSSQFF
NA,TRBJ2-2,NA,TRBV9,TGTGCCAGCAGCGTCGACGTAGTCCACACCGGGGAGCTGTTTTTT,CASSVDVVHTGELFF
NA,TRBJ1-3,NA,TRBV9,TGTGCCAGCAACCGGGAAGGGGGAACAAACACCATATATTTT,CASNREGGTNTIYF
TRBD2,TRBJ2-7,NA,TRBV28,TGTGCCAGCAGGACACCCGGACTAGCCTACGAGCAGTACTTC,CASRTPGLAYEQYF
TRBD1,TRBJ1-1,NA,TRBV9,TGTGCCAGCAGCCCGGACAGGGGGCCGACGGCTTTCTTT,CASSPDRGPTAFF
NA,TRBJ1-1,NA,TRBV18,TGTGCCAGCTCACTCCAGGGAGCGAACACTGAAGCTTTCTTT,CASSLQGANTEAFF
NA,TRBJ1-3,NA,TRBV15,TGTGCCACCAGCCCCCGTCGGGCCCAGAGGACCATATATTTT,CATSPRRAQRTIYF
NA,TRBJ1-2,NA,TRBV7-2,TGTGCCAGCCGTGACTATGGCTACACCTTC,CASRDYGYTF
NA,TRBJ1-1,NA,TRBV25-1,TGTGCCAGCAGAGGCAGGGGAAGCACTGAAGCTTTCTTT,CASRGRGSTEAFF
NA,TRBJ2-7,NA,TRBV27,TGTGCCAGCAGTCCGGACCTGGGCGAGCAGTACTTC,CASSPDLGEQYF
NA,TRBJ2-1,NA,TRBV4-2,TGTGCCAGCAGCCAAGGAGTTGCGGACTACAATGAGCAGTTCTTC,CASSQGVADYNEQFF
TRBD2,TRBJ2-1,NA,TRBV7-8,TGTGCCAGCAGCTTACTCCCGGGACTAGCGGGGGGCAATGAGCAGTTCTTC,CASSLLPGLAGGNEQFF
TRBD2,TRBJ2-7,NA,TRBV4-1,TGCGCCAGCAGCCAAACCTCGGGGGGGTCTCCGGGATACGAGCAGTACTTC,CASSQTSGGSPGYEQYF
TRBD2,TRBJ2-3,NA,TRBV29-1,TGCAGCGTTGAAATGGGTAGCGGGAGCTTGAATACGCAGTATTTT,CSVEMGSGSLNTQYF
NA,TRBJ2-7,NA,TRBV5-5,TGTGCCAGCAGCCCCCAGAGGGGAGACTCCTACGAGCAGTACTTC,CASSPQRGDSYEQYF
NA,TRBJ2-7,NA,TRBV29-1,TGCAGCGTCACTGGGGGGCAGGGGGGCGAGCAGTACTTC,CSVTGGQGGEQYF
NA,TRBJ1-5,NA,TRBV19,TGTGCCAGTAGTATAGCAACAGGGAGGTTAAGCAATCAGCCCCAGCATTTT,CASSIATGRLSNQPQHF
TRBD1,TRBJ2-3,NA,TRBV19,TGTGCCAGTAATGACAGGGCTTCAACAGATACGCAGTATTTT,CASNDRASTDTQYF
TRBD1,TRBJ1-5,NA,TRBV6-1,TGTGCCAGCAGGGTTAGGGGGACAGGGGGTCAGCCCCAGCATTTT,CASRVRGTGGQPQHF
TRBD1,TRBJ2-5,NA,TRBV7-6,TGTGCCAGCAGCTTAGGGACAGGCCAAGAGACCCAGTACTTC,CASSLGTGQETQYF
TRBD2,TRBJ2-1,NA,TRBV7-2,TGTGCCTGCCAGGGACTAGCGGCCAATGAGCAGTTCTTC,CACQGLAANEQFF
NA,TRBJ1-1,NA,TRBV10-2,TGCGCCAGCAGTGCCGCAGGACCAGTGAACACTGAAGCTTTCTTT,CASSAAGPVNTEAFF
NA,TRBJ1-5,NA,TRBV27,TGTGCCAGCAGTTCGCTGACCAGCCCCTGGCAGCCCCAGCATTTT,CASSSLTSPWQPQHF
TRBD2,TRBJ2-3,once,TRBV6-8,TGTGCCTCCTTCGCCCTGGCTAGCGGGGGCGAAGATACGCAGTATTTT,CASFALASGGEDTQYF
NA,TRBJ1-4,NA,TRBV5-5,TGTGCCAGCCTAAATGGGATTAATGAAAAACTGTTTTTT,CASLNGINEKLFF
NA,TRBJ1-1,NA,TRBV21-1,TGTGCCAGCAGCGGAACAGGAGTACCCTACACTGAAGCTTTCTTT,CASSGTGVPYTEAFF
TRBD1,TRBJ1-2,NA,TRBV7-8,TGTGCCAGCAGCCCCCGGGACAGCCCTAACTATGGCTACACCTTC,CASSPRDSPNYGYTF
NA,TRBJ1-1,NA,TRBV12-5,TGTGCTAGTGACACAACTCAGGGGACTGAAGCTTTCTTT,CASDTTQGTEAFF
TRBD1,TRBJ2-7,NA,TRBV28,TGTGCCAGCAGTTTCGACAGGGGATATAGGTCCTACGAGCAGTACTTC,CASSFDRGYRSYEQYF
TRBD1,TRBJ1-1,NA,TRBV27,TGTGCCAGCAGCCCCATGACGGGACAGCAGGACACTGAAGCTTTCTTT,CASSPMTGQQDTEAFF